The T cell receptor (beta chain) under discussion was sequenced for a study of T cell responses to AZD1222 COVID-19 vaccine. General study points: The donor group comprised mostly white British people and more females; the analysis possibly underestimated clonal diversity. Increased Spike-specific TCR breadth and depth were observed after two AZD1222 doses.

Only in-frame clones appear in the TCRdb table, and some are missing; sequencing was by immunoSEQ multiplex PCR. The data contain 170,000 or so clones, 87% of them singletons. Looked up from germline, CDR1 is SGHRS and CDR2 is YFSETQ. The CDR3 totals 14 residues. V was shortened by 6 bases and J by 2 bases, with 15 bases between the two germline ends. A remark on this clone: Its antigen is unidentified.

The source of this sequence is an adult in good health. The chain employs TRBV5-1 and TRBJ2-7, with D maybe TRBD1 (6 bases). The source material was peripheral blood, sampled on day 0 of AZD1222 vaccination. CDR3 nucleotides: TGCGCCAGCACCCGGGACACCAGTACCTACGAGCAGTACTTC. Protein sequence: CASTRDTSTYEQYF.